This TCR beta chain derives from a study of T cells after posttransplantation cyclophosphamide. Germline V lookup: CDR1 SGHNT, CDR2 YYREEE (reference sequence). The CDR3 sequence is 16 residues long. V lost 0 bases, J lost 0 bases, and 9 bases lay in between. In its sample, this clone was seen many times. Treatment was busulfan-fludarabine conditioning, a marrow graft, and cyclophosphamide on days +3 and +4. Measured with immunoSEQ multiplex PCR; TCRdb has only the in-frame clones, and not every one. The sample presents some 8,100 clones, none singletons. This chain links TRBV5-4 with TRBJ2-2; D is ambiguous. The sample was PBMCs, taken after allogeneic stem cell transplant with posttransplant cyclophosphamide. The source of this sequence is a female patient aged 45-60 years who received an allogeneic stem cell transplant from a related donor, was CMV-positive, and had no GVHD. Some T cells could come from the graft donor. This CDR3 is CASSLGLLANTGELFF. Written as DNA, the CDR3 is TGTGCCAGCAGCTTGGGCCTTCTAGCGAACACCGGGGAGCTGTTTTTT.